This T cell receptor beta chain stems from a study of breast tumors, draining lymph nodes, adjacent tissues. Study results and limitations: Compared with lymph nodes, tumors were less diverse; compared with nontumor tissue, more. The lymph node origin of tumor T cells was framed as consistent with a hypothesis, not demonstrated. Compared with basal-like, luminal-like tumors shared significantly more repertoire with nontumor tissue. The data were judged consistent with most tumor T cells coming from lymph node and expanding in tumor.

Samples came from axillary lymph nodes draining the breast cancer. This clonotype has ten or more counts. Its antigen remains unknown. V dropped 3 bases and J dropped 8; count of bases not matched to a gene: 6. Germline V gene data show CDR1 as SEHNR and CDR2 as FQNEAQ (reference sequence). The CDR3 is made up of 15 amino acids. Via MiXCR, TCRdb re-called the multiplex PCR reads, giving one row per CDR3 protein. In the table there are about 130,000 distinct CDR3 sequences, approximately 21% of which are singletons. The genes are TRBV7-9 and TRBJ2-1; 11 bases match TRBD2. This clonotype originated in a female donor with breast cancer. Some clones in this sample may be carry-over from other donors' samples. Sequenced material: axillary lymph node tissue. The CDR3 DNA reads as TGTGCCAGCAGCTTCTTAGCGGGAGGGCGGGATGAGCAGTTCTTC. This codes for CASSFLAGGRDEQFF.